Below, one TCR beta chain is given with its context. Antigen specificity is unknown. Since no conserved phenylalanine or tryptophan closes the CDR3, a read error is the likely cause. It is unclear where the CDR3 begins or ends on the DNA, so no DNA is shown, and the CDR3 is as TCRdb lists it. The CDR3 is 12 amino acids long, termini counted. Clones were sequenced by immunoSEQ multiplex PCR, and TCRdb holds only the in-frame ones, with some missing. The sample has about 2.2 million clones; roughly 95% are singletons. Terminally differentiated effector memory CD45RA+ cells were excluded from the naive CD8 cells, which were CD45RO-negative and positively selected for CCR7. Every donor, a Caucasian adult, lived in Nashville, Tennessee. The sample comes from a study of shared clonotypes between healthy human individuals. Study conclusions and caveats: Against clonotypes common to all four donors, non-shared ones had lower generation probabilities. Rarefaction analysis demonstrated incomplete sorted-subset sequencing notwithstanding large depth. Sampling involved blood alone; tissue repertoires likely differ.

V gene TRBV21-1 combines with J gene TRBJ1-6; the table's D call TRBD1 went unverified against the DNA. TRBV21-1 is designated a pseudogene. Sequenced material: naive CD8+ T cells from PBMCs. The clonotype comes from a man between 18 and 35 years old in good health. Some clones in this sample may be carry-over from other donors' samples. The CDR3 loop reads CASILGGQGRIS.